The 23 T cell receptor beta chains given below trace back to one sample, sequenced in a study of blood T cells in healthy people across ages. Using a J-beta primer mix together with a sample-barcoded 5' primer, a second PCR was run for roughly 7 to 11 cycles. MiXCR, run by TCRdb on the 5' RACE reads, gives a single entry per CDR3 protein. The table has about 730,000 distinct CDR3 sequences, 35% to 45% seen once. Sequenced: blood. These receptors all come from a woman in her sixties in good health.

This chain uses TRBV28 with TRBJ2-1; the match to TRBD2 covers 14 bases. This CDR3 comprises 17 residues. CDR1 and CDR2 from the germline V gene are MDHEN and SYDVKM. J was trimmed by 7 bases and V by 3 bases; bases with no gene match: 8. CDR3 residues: CASSLWTSGRIGNEQFF. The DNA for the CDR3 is TGTGCCAGCAGTTTGTGGACTAGCGGGAGGATCGGAAATGAGCAGTTCTTC.

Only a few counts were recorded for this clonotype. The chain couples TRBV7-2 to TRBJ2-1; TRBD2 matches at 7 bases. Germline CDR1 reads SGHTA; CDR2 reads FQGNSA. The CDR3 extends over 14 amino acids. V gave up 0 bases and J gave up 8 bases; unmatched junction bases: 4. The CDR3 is CASSLAGGNYEQFF. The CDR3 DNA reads TGTGCCAGCAGCTTAGCGGGAGGGAACTATGAGCAGTTCTTC.

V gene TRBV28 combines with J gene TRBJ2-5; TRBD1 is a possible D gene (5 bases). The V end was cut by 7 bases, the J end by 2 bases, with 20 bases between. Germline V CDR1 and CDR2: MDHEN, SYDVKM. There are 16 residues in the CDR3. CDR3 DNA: TGTGCCAGCAAAACCCTCGACCGACAGCTACAAGAGACCCAGTACTTC. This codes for CASKTLDRQLQETQYF. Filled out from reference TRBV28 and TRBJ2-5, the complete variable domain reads DVKVTQSSRYLVKRTGEKVFLECVQDMDHENMFWYRQDPGLGLRLIYFSYDVKMKEKGDIPEGYSVSREKKERFSLILESASTNQTSMYLCASKTLDRQLQETQYFGPGTRLLVL.

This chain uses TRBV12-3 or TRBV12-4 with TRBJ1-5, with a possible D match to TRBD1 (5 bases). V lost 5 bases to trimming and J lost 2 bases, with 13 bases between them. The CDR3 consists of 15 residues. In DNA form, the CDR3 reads TGTGCCAGCAGTCCTTCCTCGACAGGCAATCAGCCCCAGCATTTT. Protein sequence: CASSPSSTGNQPQHF.

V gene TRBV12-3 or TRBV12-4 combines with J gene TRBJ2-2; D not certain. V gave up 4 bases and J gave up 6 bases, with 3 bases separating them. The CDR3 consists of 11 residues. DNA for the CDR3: TGTGCCAGCAGTTCCGCCGGGGAGCTGTTTTTT. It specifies CASSSAGELFF.

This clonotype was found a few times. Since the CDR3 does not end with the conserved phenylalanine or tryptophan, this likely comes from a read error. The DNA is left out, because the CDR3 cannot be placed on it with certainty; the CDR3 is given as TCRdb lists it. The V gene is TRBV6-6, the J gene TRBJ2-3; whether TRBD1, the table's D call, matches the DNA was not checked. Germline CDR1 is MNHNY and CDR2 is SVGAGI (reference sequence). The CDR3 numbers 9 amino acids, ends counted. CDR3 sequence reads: CASRGDRVY.

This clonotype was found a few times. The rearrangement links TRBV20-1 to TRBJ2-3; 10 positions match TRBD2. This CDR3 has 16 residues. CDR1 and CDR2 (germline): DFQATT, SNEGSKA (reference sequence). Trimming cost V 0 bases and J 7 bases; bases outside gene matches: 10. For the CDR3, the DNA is TGCAGTGCTAGAGACCCAGGGACTAGCGTACGCCATACGCAGTATTTT. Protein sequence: CSARDPGTSVRHTQYF.

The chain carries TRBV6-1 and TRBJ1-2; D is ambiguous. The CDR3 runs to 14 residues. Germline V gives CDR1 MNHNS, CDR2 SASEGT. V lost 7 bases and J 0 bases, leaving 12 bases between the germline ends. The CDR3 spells CASIRQATNYGYTF. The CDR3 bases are TGTGCCAGCATCCGCCAGGCCACTAACTATGGCTACACCTTC.

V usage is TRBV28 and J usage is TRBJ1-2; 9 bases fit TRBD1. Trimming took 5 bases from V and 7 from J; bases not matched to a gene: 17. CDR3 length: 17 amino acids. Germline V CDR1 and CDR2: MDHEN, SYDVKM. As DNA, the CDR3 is TGTGCCAGCAGTATATATCCGCCACAGGGGGCGCGAAGTGGCTACACCTTC. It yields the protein CASSIYPPQGARSGYTF.

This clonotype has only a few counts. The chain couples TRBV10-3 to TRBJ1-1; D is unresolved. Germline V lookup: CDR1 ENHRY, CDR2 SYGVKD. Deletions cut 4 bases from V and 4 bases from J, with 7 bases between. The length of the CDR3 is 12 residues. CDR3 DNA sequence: TGTGCCATCAGTGGAAGTAGCACTGAAGCTTTCTTT. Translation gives CAISGSSTEAFF.

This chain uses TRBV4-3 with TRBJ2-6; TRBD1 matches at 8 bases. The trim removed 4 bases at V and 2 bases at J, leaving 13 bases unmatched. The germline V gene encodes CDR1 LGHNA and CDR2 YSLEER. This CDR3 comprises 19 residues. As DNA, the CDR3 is TGCGCCAGCAGCCTCCTGGCGATCAGGGGGCCCCCTGGGGCCAACGTCCTGACTTTC. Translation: CASSLLAIRGPPGANVLTF.

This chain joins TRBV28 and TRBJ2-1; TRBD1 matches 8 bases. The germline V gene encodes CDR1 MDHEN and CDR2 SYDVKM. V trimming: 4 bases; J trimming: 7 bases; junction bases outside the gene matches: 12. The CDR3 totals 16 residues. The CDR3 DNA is TGTGCCAGCAGTTCTCTGCAGGGGGCTTATTGGAATGAGCAGTTCTTC. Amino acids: CASSSLQGAYWNEQFF.

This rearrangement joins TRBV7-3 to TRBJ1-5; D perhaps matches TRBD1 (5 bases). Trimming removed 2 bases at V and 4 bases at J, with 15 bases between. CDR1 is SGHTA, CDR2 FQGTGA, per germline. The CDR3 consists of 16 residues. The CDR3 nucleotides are TGTGCCAGCAGCTTAGTAGGCGCAGGGTTAAATCAGCCCCAGCATTTT. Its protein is CASSLVGAGLNQPQHF.

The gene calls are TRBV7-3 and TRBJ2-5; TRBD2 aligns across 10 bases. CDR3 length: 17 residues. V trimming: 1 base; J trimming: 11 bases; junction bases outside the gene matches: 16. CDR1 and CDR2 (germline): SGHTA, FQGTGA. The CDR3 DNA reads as TGTGCCAGCAGCTTAAAGGGGCGGCTAGCGGGGGCGAATGAGCAGTACTTC. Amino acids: CASSLKGRLAGANEQYF.

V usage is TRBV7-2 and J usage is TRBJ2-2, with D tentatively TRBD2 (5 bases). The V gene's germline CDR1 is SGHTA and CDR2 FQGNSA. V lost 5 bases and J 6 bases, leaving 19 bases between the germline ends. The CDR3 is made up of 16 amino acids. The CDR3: CASSPRGPSGSGELFF. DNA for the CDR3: TGTGCCAGCAGCCCACGAGGGCCCTCGGGATCCGGGGAGCTGTTTTTT.

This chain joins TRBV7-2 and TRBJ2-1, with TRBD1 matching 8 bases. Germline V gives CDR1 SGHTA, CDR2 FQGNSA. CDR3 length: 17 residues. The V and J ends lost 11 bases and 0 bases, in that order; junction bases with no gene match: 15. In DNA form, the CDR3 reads TGTGCCGTTTCGGGACAGGCTATGAGAAGCTCCTACAATGAGCAGTTCTTC. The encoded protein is CAVSGQAMRSSYNEQFF.

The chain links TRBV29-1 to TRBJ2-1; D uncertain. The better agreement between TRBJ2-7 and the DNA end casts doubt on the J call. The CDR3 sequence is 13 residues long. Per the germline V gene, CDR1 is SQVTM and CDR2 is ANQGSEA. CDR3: CSVLGSTYNEQYF. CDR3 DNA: TGCAGCGTTCTAGGGTCCACCTACAATGAGCAGTACTTC.

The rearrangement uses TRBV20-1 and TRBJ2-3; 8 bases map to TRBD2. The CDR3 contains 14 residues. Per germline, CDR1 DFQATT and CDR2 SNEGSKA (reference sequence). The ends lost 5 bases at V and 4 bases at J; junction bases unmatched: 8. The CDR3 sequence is CSAGITSGADTQYF. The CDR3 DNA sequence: TGCAGTGCTGGAATTACTAGCGGCGCAGATACGCAGTATTTT.

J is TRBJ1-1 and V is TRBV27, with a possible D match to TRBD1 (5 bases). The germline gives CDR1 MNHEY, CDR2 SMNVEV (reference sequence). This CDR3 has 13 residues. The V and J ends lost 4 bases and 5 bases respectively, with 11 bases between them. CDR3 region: CASSSPDRTEAFF. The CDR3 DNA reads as TGTGCCAGCAGTTCGCCCGACAGAACTGAAGCTTTCTTT.

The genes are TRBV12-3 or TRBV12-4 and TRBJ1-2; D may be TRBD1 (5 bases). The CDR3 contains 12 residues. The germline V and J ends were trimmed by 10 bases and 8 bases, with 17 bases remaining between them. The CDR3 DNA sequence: TGTGCCACTCGGAAGACAGCGCCAGGCTACACCTTC. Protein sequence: CATRKTAPGYTF.

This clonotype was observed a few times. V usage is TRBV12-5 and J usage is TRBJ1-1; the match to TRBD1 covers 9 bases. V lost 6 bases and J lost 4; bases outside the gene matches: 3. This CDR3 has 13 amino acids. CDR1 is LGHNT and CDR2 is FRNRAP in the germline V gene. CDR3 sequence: CASGDRGITEAFF. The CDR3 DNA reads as TGTGCTAGTGGAGACAGGGGGATCACTGAAGCTTTCTTT.

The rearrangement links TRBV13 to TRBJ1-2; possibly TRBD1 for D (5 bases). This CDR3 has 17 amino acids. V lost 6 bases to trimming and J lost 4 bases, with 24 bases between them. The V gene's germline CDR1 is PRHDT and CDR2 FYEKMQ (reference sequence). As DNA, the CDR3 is TGTGCCAGCAGTAACCGGGACGCCCCCAAAAACCGCTATGGCTACACCTTC. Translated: CASSNRDAPKNRYGYTF.

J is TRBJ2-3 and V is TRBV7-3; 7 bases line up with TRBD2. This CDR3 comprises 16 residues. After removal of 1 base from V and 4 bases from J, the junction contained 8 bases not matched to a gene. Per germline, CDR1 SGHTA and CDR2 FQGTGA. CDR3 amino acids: CASSLRAGEGPDTQYF. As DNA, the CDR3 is TGTGCCAGCAGCTTAAGGGCGGGAGAGGGCCCAGATACGCAGTATTTT.